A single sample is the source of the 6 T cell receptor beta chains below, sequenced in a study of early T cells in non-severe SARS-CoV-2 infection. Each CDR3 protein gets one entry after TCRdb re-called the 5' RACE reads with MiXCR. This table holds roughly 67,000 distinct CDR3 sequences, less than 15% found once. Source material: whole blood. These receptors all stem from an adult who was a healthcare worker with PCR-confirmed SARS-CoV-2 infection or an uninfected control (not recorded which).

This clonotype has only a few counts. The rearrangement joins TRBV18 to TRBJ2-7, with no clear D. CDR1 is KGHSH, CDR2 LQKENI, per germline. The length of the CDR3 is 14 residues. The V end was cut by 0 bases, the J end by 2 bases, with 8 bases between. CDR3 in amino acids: CASSPPSEAYEQYF. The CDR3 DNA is TGTGCCAGCTCACCACCGTCCGAGGCCTACGAGCAGTACTTC.

The CDR3: CASSEWGARNEQFF. DNA of the CDR3: TGTGCCAGCAGTGAATGGGGGGCCCGAAATGAGCAGTTCTTC. The chain carries TRBV2 and TRBJ2-1; either TRBD1 or TRBD2 may supply D (6 bases each). The germline V gene has CDR1 SNHLY and CDR2 FYNNEI. Trimming cost V 2 bases and J 7 bases, with 12 bases left between them. The CDR3 totals 14 residues.

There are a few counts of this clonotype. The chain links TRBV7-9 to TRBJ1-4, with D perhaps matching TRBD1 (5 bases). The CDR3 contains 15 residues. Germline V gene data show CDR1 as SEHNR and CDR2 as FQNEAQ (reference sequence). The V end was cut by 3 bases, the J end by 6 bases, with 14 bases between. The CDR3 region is CASSFQRDGDEKLFF. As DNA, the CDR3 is TGTGCCAGCAGCTTCCAAAGGGACGGGGATGAAAAACTGTTTTTT.

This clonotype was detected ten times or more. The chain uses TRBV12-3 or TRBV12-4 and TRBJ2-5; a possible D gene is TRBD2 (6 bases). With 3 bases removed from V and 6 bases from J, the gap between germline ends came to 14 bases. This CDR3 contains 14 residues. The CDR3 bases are TGTGCCAGCAGTTTGGTGGGGGGACGCCAGACCCAGTACTTC. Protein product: CASSLVGGRQTQYF.

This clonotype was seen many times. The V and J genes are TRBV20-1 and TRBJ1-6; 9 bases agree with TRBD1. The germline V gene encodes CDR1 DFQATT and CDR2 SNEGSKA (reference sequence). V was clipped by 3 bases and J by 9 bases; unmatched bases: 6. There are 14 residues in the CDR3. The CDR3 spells CSARAGTGSSPLHF. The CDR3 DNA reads TGCAGTGCTAGGGCCGGGACAGGGAGTTCACCCCTCCACTTT.

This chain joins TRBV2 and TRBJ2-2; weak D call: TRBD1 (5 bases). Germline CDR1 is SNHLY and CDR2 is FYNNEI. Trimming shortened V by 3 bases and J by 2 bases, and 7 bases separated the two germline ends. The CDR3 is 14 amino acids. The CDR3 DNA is TGTGCCAGCAGTGACAGGGTCAACACCGGGGAGCTGTTTTTT. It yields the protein CASSDRVNTGELFF.